One TCR beta chain is described in this entry. Its antigen is still unknown. V was clipped by 6 bases and J by 2 bases, with 14 bases between them. CDR1 and CDR2 from the germline V gene are MNHEY and SVGEGT. The CDR3 spans 15 residues. Listed TCR primers and previously described methods were used for bulk TCR libraries. TCRdb redid the calling of the PCR reads with MiXCR, one entry per CDR3 protein. The sample lists about 640,000 distinct CDR3 sequences; 15% to 20% were seen once. Naive CD8 T cells were sorted, and the gate applied was CD8+CD4-CCR7+CD45RA+. The entry originates in a study of molecular identifiers for immune sequencing clone quantification. Notes on the study in general: Molecules of identical TCR sharing a barcode could underestimate highly expanded clone sizes. Clones that exceeded 20 RNA copies held over 99% of effector molecules, yet under 1% in naive cells.

Source material: naive CD8+ T cells from blood, with Jurkat cell RNA spiked in. Subset described: FACS-sorted CD8+CD4-CCR7+CD45RA+ naive T cells. This chain joins TRBV6-2 or TRBV6-3 and TRBJ1-5, with D maybe TRBD1 (6 bases). The TCR comes from a human donor in good health. Some libraries in this study had Jurkat cell RNA spiked in. CDR3 sequence (DNA): TGTGCCAGCAGCTCGGACAGCTATGGCAATCAGCCCCAGCATTTT. This encodes CASSSDSYGNQPQHF.